These T cell receptor beta chains were read from a single sample in a study of blood T cell repertoires in COVID-19. TCRdb's table, derived via immunoSEQ multiplex PCR, lists solely in-frame clones and lacks some. The table has 85,000 to 100,000 clones, 86% seen once. Sequencing was done on a sample of peripheral blood. The receptor set was obtained from a man over 45 with active or convalescent COVID-19. The CDR3 runs from the conserved cysteine through the conserved F or W. The order of the fields is J gene, D gene, clone size, V gene, CDR3 DNA, CDR3 protein. The D gene is left open where the match is weak. Some rows mark clone size as missing; the rest say once, few, many or name a class of expanded clone.

J gene: TRBJ2-7; D gene: TRBD2; clone size: few; V gene: TRBV6-2/TRBV6-3; CDR3 DNA: TGTGCCAGCAGTCGACTAGCGGGTTCCTACGAGCAGTACTTC; CDR3 protein: CASSRLAGSYEQYF
J gene: TRBJ2-3; D gene: .; clone size: .; V gene: TRBV6-5; CDR3 DNA: TGTGCCAGCAGATTACAGGCTCTGGGATCAGATACGCAGTATTTT; CDR3 protein: CASRLQALGSDTQYF
J gene: TRBJ1-5; D gene: .; clone size: .; V gene: TRBV19; CDR3 DNA: TGTGCCAGTAGTATCGACGCGGTCAATCAGCCCCAGCATTTT; CDR3 protein: CASSIDAVNQPQHF
J gene: TRBJ1-6; D gene: TRBD1; clone size: .; V gene: TRBV7-2; CDR3 DNA: TGTGCCAGCAGCTTAGCGCCAGGGGGTTCACCCCTCCACTTT; CDR3 protein: CASSLAPGGSPLHF
J gene: TRBJ2-2; D gene: TRBD2; clone size: .; V gene: TRBV27; CDR3 DNA: TGTGCCAGCAGTCCGAGACTAGCGGGAGCCGGGGAGCTGTTTTTT; CDR3 protein: CASSPRLAGAGELFF
J gene: TRBJ1-6; D gene: .; clone size: once; V gene: TRBV9; CDR3 DNA: TGTGCCAGCAGCGTAGAGGACAGTGGTTCACCCCTCCACTTT; CDR3 protein: CASSVEDSGSPLHF
J gene: TRBJ2-5; D gene: TRBD1; clone size: .; V gene: TRBV19; CDR3 DNA: TGTGCCAGTAGTATCGGGGGACAGGGGCGGGAGACCCAGTACTTC; CDR3 protein: CASSIGGQGRETQYF
J gene: TRBJ2-7; D gene: TRBD1; clone size: .; V gene: TRBV5-1; CDR3 DNA: TGCGCCAGCAGCCCTGGGACAGCCTTAGTCTACGAGCAGTACTTC; CDR3 protein: CASSPGTALVYEQYF
J gene: TRBJ1-2; D gene: TRBD1; clone size: .; V gene: TRBV6-5; CDR3 DNA: TGTGCCAGCAGGGGCACAGGGGGCAGCTATGGCTACACCTTC; CDR3 protein: CASRGTGGSYGYTF
J gene: TRBJ1-2; D gene: TRBD1; clone size: .; V gene: TRBV2; CDR3 DNA: TGTGCCAGCAGTGAACAGGGGGCGTTTGGCTACACCTTC; CDR3 protein: CASSEQGAFGYTF
J gene: TRBJ1-2; D gene: TRBD1; clone size: .; V gene: TRBV18; CDR3 DNA: TGTGCCAGCTCACTTAGACAGGGATCTAACTATGGCTACACCTTC; CDR3 protein: CASSLRQGSNYGYTF
J gene: TRBJ2-7; D gene: TRBD2; clone size: .; V gene: TRBV19; CDR3 DNA: TGTGCCAGTAGTATCGGGCTAGCGGGAGTGTACGAGCAGTACTTC; CDR3 protein: CASSIGLAGVYEQYF
J gene: TRBJ1-6; D gene: TRBD1; clone size: .; V gene: TRBV2; CDR3 DNA: TGTGCCAGCAGTGCGGGACAGGGCTCCTATAATTCACCCCTCCACTTT; CDR3 protein: CASSAGQGSYNSPLHF
J gene: TRBJ1-2; D gene: TRBD1; clone size: .; V gene: TRBV5-8; CDR3 DNA: TGTGCCAGCACCCATGGGACAGGGATTGTCGGCTACACCTTC; CDR3 protein: CASTHGTGIVGYTF
J gene: TRBJ1-4; D gene: .; clone size: .; V gene: TRBV18; CDR3 DNA: TGTGCCAGCTCACCAGGACGGTGGGAGGAAAAACTGTTTTTT; CDR3 protein: CASSPGRWEEKLFF
J gene: TRBJ1-1; D gene: TRBD1; clone size: .; V gene: TRBV6-6; CDR3 DNA: TGTGCCAGCAGTTCAGGACAGGGGTTGGGGACTGAAGCTTTCTTT; CDR3 protein: CASSSGQGLGTEAFF
J gene: TRBJ2-1; D gene: TRBD2; clone size: .; V gene: TRBV7-2; CDR3 DNA: TGTGCCAGCAGCTTTAGCGGGGGGGCCGCAAGTGAGCAGTTCTTC; CDR3 protein: CASSFSGGAASEQFF
J gene: TRBJ1-1; D gene: TRBD1; clone size: .; V gene: TRBV5-1; CDR3 DNA: TGCGCCAGCAGCTCGGGACAGGAGAACACTGAAGCTTTCTTT; CDR3 protein: CASSSGQENTEAFF
J gene: TRBJ2-1; D gene: .; clone size: .; V gene: TRBV12-5; CDR3 DNA: TGTGCTAGTGGTCAAACTGGAGGAGGGTCTTACAATGAGCAGTTCTTC; CDR3 protein: CASGQTGGGSYNEQFF
J gene: TRBJ1-5; D gene: .; clone size: .; V gene: TRBV27; CDR3 DNA: TGTGCCAGCAGCAGCGGGGGGGCGAGCAATCAGCCCCAGCATTTT; CDR3 protein: CASSSGGASNQPQHF
J gene: TRBJ2-3; D gene: .; clone size: .; V gene: TRBV27; CDR3 DNA: TGTGCCAGCACGAGTGCCAGCGGGCCCACCACAGATACGCAGTATTTT; CDR3 protein: CASTSASGPTTDTQYF
J gene: TRBJ1-5; D gene: TRBD1; clone size: .; V gene: TRBV11-2; CDR3 DNA: TGTGCCAGCAGCCTTGGAACAGGGGTTCAGCCCCAGCATTTT; CDR3 protein: CASSLGTGVQPQHF
J gene: TRBJ1-2; D gene: .; clone size: .; V gene: TRBV28; CDR3 DNA: TGTGCCACTTCTGAGAACTATGGCTACACCTTC; CDR3 protein: CATSENYGYTF
J gene: TRBJ2-3; D gene: TRBD2; clone size: .; V gene: TRBV29-1; CDR3 DNA: TGCAGCGTTCCGGGACTAGCGCAGATTGTTGATACGCAGTATTTT; CDR3 protein: CSVPGLAQIVDTQYF
J gene: TRBJ2-1; D gene: .; clone size: .; V gene: TRBV15; CDR3 DNA: TGTGCCACCAGCTACGCCAGAGGAGGTGAGCAGTTCTTC; CDR3 protein: CATSYARGGEQFF
J gene: TRBJ2-1; D gene: TRBD2; clone size: .; V gene: TRBV19; CDR3 DNA: TGTGCCAGTAAGAAACTAACTAGCGGGACGCAAAGGGGTGAGCAGTTCTTC; CDR3 protein: CASKKLTSGTQRGEQFF